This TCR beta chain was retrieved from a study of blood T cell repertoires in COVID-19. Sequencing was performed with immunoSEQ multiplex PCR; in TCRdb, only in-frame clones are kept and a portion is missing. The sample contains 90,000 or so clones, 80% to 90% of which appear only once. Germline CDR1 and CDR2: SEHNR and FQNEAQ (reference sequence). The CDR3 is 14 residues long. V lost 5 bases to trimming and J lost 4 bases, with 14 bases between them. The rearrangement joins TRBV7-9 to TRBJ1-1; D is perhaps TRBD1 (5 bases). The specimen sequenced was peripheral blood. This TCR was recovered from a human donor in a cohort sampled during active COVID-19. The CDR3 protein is CASSPRRELTEAFF. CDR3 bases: TGTGCCAGCAGCCCTCGCAGGGAACTCACTGAAGCTTTCTTT.